The 7 T cell receptor beta chains reported below all come from one sample, sequenced in a study of blood T cell repertoires in COVID-19. The assay was immunoSEQ multiplex PCR, and TCRdb's table has in-frame clones only and misses some. This sample yields around 310,000 clones, of which around 90% are seen a single time; 0.95% to 1.3% belongs to the top ten. Sequencing was done on a sample of peripheral blood. These receptors were obtained from a middle-aged woman with COVID-19, enrolled during active disease.

The gene calls are TRBV27 and TRBJ2-7; D is undetermined. The length of the CDR3 is 11 residues. Per the germline V gene, CDR1 is MNHEY and CDR2 is SMNVEV (reference sequence). The V gene lost 5 bases and the J gene lost 4 bases, with 6 bases spanning the gap. Here the CDR3 reads CASSPYYEQYF. Written as DNA, the CDR3 is TGTGCCAGCAGTCCCTATTACGAGCAGTACTTC.

The chain is built from TRBV5-1 and TRBJ2-7, with TRBD1 matching 10 bases. Germline assignment: CDR1 SGHRS and CDR2 YFSETQ. This CDR3 has 13 amino acids. Unmatched junction bases numbered 5, after V lost 4 bases and J lost 7 bases. The CDR3 DNA reads as TGCGCCAGCAGCCTAGGACAGGGGGGTGAGCAGTACTTC. It yields the protein CASSLGQGGEQYF.

CDR3: CASSLRKIQPQHF. The CDR3 DNA reads as TGTGCCAGTAGTCTGAGAAAGATACAGCCCCAGCATTTT. The chain is built from TRBV19 and TRBJ1-5; no clear D gene. Trimming left V 5 bases short and J 7 bases short, with 12 bases between. The CDR3 sequence is 13 residues long. Germline V gene lookup returns CDR1 LNHDA and CDR2 SQIVND (reference sequence).

The V and J genes are TRBV28 and TRBJ2-7; the match to TRBD2 covers 10 bases. The CDR3 contains 16 residues. Looked up from germline, CDR1 is MDHEN and CDR2 is SYDVKM. Trimming removed 5 bases from V and 4 bases from J; junction bases left unmatched: 11. The CDR3 protein is CASSGGASGSRYEQYF. CDR3 bases: TGTGCCAGCAGTGGGGGGGCTAGCGGGAGTAGGTACGAGCAGTACTTC.

V usage is TRBV7-3 and J usage is TRBJ2-7, with D hard to call. V was cut by 1 base and J by 5 bases, with 9 bases left in between. This CDR3 region has 13 residues. The V gene's germline CDR1 is SGHTA and CDR2 FQGTGA. CDR3 coding DNA: TGTGCCAGCAGCTTAAGTACTTCCCACGAGCAGTACTTC. This gives the protein CASSLSTSHEQYF.

The rearrangement links TRBV7-9 to TRBJ1-1; a weak D match, TRBD1 (5 bases). Trimming took off 11 bases at V and 5 bases at J, with 18 bases between the two ends. CDR1 is SEHNR, CDR2 FQNEAQ, per germline (reference sequence). There are 13 residues in the CDR3. CDR3 in amino acids: CAGFDGGRTEAFF. The CDR3 DNA reads TGTGCCGGATTCGACGGGGGACGTACTGAAGCTTTCTTT. The variable domain in full, with the rest retrieved from reference TRBV7-9 and TRBJ1-1, is DTGVSQNPRHKITKRGQNVTFRCDPISEHNRLYWYRQTLGQGPEFLTYFQNEAQLEKSRLLSDRFSAERPKGSFSTLEIQRTEQGDSAMYLCAGFDGGRTEAFFGQGTRLTVV.

The V call is TRBV6-5, the J call TRBJ2-2, with a tentative D call TRBD2 (5 bases). The CDR3 consists of 16 residues. Germline V gives CDR1 MNHEY, CDR2 SVGAGI. V lost 2 bases and J lost 6, with 16 bases in between. CDR3 in DNA: TGTGCCAGCAGTTACGGGTGGGTAGCGACGTCCGGGGAGCTGTTTTTT. This encodes CASSYGWVATSGELFF.